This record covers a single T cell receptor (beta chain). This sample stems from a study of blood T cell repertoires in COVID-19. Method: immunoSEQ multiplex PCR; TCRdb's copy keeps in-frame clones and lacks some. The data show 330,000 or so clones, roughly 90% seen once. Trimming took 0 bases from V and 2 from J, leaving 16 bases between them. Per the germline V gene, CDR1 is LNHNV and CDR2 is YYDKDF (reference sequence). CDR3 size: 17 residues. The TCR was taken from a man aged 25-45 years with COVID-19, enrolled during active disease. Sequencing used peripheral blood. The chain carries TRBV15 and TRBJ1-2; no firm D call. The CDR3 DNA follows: TGTGCCACCAGCAGAGAGGGAGGACTTACGGGGAACTATGGCTACACCTTC. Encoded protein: CATSREGGLTGNYGYTF.